This T cell receptor beta chain was sequenced in a study of T cell responses to AZD1222 COVID-19 vaccine. The table lists this clone with a count of one. The sample has other DNA sequences that encode this CDR3 too. Profiling relied on immunoSEQ multiplex PCR, and the TCRdb table lists in-frame clones only, not all of them. Of 100,000 to 150,000 clones listed, less than 95% are singletons. The CDR3 is made up of 16 amino acids. The V and J ends lost 0 bases and 7 bases, in that order; junction bases with no gene match: 6. Germline CDR1 and CDR2: SGHRS and YFSETQ. The receptor was derived from an adult in good health. Specimen: peripheral blood, collected on day 0 of AZD1222 vaccination. This chain links TRBV5-1 with TRBJ1-5; 11 bases match TRBD1. Here the CDR3 reads CASSLGGQGANQPQHF. The CDR3, as DNA: TGCGCCAGCAGCTTGGGTGGACAGGGGGCAAACCAGCCCCAGCATTTT.